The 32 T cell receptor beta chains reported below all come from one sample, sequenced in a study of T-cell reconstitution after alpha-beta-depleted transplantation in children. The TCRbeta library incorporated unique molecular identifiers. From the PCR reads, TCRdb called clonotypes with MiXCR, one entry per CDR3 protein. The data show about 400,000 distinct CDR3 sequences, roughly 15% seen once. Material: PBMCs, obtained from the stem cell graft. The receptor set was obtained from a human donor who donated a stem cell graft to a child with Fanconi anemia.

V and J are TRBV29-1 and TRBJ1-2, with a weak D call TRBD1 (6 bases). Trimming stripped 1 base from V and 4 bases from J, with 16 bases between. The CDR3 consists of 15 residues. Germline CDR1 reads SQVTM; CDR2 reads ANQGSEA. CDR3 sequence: CSVEGGAERTYGYTF. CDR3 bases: TGCAGCGTTGAAGGGGGGGCCGAAAGGACCTATGGCTACACCTTC. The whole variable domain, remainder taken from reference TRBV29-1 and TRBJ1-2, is SAVISQKPSRDICQRGTSLTIQCQVDSQVTMMFWYRQQPGQSLTLIATANQGSEATYESGFVIDKFPISRPNLTFSTLTVSNMSPEDSSIYLCSVEGGAERTYGYTFGSGTRLTVV.

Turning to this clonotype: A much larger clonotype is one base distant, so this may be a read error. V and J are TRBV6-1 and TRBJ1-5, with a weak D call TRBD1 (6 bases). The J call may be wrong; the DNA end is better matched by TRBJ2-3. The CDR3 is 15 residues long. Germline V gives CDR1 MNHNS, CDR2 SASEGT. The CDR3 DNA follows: TGTGCCAGCAGTCGGACAGCTAATAGCAATCAGCCCCAGTATTTT. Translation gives CASSRTANSNQPQYF.

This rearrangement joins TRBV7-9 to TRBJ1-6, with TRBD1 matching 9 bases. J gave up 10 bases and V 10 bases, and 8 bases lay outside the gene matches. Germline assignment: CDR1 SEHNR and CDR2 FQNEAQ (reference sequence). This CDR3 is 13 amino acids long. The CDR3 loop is CATKQGARSPLHF. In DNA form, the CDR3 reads TGTGCCACAAAACAGGGGGCTCGGTCACCCCTCCACTTT.

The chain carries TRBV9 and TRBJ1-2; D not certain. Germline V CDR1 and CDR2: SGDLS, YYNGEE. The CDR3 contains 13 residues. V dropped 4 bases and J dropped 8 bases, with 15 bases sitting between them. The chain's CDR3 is CASSKLPRGGYTF. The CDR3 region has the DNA TGTGCCAGCAGCAAGTTACCTAGAGGGGGCTACACCTTC.

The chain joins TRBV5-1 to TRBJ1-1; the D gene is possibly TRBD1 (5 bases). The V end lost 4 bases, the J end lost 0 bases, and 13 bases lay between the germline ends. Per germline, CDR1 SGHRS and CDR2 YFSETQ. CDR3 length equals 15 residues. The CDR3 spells CASSRDGPMNTEAFF. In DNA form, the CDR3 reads TGCGCCAGCAGCCGGGACGGACCCATGAACACTGAAGCTTTCTTT.

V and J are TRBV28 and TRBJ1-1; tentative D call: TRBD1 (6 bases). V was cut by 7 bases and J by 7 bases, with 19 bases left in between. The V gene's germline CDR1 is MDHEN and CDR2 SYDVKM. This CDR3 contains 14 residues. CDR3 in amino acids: CASTPRQGPDEAFF. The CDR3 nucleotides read TGTGCCAGCACTCCGCGTCAGGGGCCCGATGAAGCTTTCTTT.

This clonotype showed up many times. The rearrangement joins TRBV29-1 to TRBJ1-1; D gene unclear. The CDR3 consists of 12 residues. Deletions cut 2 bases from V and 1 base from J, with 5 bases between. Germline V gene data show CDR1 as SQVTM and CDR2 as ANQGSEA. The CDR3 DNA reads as TGCAGCGTTGAACGTGGGAACACTGAAGCTTTCTTT. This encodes CSVERGNTEAFF.

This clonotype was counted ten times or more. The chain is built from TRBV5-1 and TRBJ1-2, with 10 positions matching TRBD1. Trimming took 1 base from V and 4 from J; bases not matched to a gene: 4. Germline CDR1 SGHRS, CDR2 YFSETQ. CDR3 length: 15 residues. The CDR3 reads CASSLTDRGTYGYTF. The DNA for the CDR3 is TGCGCCAGCAGCTTGACGGACAGGGGGACCTATGGCTACACCTTC.

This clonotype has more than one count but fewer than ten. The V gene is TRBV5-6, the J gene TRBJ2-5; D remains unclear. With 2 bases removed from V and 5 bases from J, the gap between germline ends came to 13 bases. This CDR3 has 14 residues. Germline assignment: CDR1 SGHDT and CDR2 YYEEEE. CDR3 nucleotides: TGTGCCAGCAGCTTCCAAGGCAGACCGGAGACCCAGTACTTC. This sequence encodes CASSFQGRPETQYF.

The CDR3: CASSEATGGWYEQYV. Written as DNA, the CDR3 is TGCGCCAGCAGTGAGGCCACAGGGGGCTGGTACGAGCAGTACGTC. V is TRBV10-2 and J is TRBJ2-7; TRBD1 aligns across 9 bases. J lost 4 bases, V lost 2 bases, and 6 bases had no gene match. From germline, CDR1 is WSHSY and CDR2 SAAADI. The CDR3 length is 15 residues.

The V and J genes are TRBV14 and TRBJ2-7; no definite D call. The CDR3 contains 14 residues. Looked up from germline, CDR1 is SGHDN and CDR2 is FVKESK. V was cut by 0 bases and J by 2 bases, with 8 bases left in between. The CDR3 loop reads CASSQEDPTYEQYF. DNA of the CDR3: TGTGCCAGCAGCCAAGAAGATCCTACCTACGAGCAGTACTTC.

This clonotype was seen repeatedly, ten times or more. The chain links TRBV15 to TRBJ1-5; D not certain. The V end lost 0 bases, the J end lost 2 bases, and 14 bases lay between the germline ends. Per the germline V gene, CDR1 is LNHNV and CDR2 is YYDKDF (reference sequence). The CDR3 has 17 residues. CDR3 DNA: TGTGCCACCAGCAGAGATTGGGGTAGTGAGGGCAATCAGCCCCAGCATTTT. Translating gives CATSRDWGSEGNQPQHF.

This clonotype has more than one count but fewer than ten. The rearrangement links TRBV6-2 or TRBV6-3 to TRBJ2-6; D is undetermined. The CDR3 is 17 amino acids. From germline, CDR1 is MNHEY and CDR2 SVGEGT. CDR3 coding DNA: TGTGCGAGTAACGACGCCAAATTGGGGTCTGGGGCCAACGTCCTGACTTTC. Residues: CASNDAKLGSGANVLTF.

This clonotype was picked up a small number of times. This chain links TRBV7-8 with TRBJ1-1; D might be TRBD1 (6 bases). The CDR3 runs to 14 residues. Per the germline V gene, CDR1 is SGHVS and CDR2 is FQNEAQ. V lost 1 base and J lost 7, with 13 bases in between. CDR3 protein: CASSLGRTEFEAFF. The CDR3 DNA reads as TGTGCCAGCAGCTTAGGCCGGACAGAATTTGAAGCTTTCTTT.

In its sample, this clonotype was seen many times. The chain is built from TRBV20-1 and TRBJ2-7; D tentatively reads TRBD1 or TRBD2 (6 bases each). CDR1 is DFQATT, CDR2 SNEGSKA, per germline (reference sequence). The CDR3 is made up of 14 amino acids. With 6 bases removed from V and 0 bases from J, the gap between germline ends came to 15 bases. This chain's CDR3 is CSALTGRSSYEQYF. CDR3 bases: TGCAGTGCCCTTACAGGGAGGAGCTCCTACGAGCAGTACTTC.

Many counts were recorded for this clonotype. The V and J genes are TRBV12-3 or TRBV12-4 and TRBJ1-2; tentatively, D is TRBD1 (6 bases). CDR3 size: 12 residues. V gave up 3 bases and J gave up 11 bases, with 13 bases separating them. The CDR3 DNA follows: TGTGCCAGCAGTTTCTCGCAGGGGTATTACACCTTC. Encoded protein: CASSFSQGYYTF.

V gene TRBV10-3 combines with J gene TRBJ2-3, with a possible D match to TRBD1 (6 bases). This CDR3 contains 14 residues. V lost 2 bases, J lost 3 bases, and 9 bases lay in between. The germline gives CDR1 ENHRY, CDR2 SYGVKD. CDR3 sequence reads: CAISERGFTDTQYF. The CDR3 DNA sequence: TGTGCCATCAGTGAGAGGGGGTTTACAGATACGCAGTATTTT.

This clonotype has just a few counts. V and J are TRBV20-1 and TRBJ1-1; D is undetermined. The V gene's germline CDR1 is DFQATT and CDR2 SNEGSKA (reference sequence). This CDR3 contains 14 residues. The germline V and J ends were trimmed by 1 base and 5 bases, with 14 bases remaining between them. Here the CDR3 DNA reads TGCAGTGCTAGAGCTCGGGCCTCAAGGACTGAAGCTTTCTTT. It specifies CSARARASRTEAFF.

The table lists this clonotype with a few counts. CDR3 sequence: CAISPGTGGYGYTF. In nucleotides, the CDR3 is TGTGCCATCAGTCCCGGGACAGGGGGCTATGGCTACACCTTC. The rearrangement links TRBV10-3 to TRBJ1-2, with 11 nucleotides matching TRBD1. This CDR3 contains 14 residues. V shed 5 bases and J 4 bases; nucleotides not matched to a gene: 3. Germline CDR1 ENHRY, CDR2 SYGVKD.

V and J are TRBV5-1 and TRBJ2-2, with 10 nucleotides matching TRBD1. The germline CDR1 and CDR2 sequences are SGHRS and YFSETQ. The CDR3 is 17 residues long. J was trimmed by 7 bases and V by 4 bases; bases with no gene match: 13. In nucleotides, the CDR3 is TGCGCCAGCAGCAGTCACCCGGGACAGGGGAATGGCGGGGAGCTGTTTTTT. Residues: CASSSHPGQGNGGELFF.

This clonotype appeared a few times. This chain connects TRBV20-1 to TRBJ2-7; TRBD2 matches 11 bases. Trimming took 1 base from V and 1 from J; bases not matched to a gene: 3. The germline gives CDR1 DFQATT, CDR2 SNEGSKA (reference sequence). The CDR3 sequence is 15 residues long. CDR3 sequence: CSARGASGGSYEQYF. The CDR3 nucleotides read TGCAGTGCTAGAGGAGCTAGCGGGGGGTCCTACGAGCAGTACTTC.

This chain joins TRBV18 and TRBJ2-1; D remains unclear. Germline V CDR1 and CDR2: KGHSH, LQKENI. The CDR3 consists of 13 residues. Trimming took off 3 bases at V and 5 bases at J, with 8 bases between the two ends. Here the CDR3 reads CASSPLRNNEQFF. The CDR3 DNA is TGTGCCAGCTCACCCCTGAGGAACAATGAGCAGTTCTTC.

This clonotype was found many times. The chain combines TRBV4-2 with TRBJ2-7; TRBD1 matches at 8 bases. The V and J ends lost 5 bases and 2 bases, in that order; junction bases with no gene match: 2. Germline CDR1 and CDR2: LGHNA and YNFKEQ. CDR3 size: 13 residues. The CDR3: CASSSQGAYEQYF. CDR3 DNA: TGTGCCAGCAGCTCACAGGGGGCCTACGAGCAGTACTTC.

CDR3 protein: CASSFSWGTEAFF. CDR3 coding DNA: TGTGCCAGCAGTTTTTCTTGGGGGACTGAAGCTTTCTTT. The chain carries TRBV27 and TRBJ1-1, with a possible D match to TRBD1 (5 bases). CDR1 and CDR2 from the germline V gene are MNHEY and SMNVEV (reference sequence). The CDR3 has 13 residues. V lost 3 bases and J lost 5, with 10 bases in between.

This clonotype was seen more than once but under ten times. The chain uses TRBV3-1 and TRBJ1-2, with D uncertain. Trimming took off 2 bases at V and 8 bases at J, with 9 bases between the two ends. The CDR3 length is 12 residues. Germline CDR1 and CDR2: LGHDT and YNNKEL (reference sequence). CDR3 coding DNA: TGTGCCAGCAGCCAAATGCGCCTCGGCTACACCTTC. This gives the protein CASSQMRLGYTF.

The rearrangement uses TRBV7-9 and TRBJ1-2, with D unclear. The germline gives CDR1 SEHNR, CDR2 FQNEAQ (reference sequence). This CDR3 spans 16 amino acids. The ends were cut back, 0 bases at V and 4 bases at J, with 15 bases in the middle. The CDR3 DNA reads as TGTGCCAGCAGCTTAGCCGGGTCCTCGAAAGGCTATGGCTACACCTTC. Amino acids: CASSLAGSSKGYGYTF.

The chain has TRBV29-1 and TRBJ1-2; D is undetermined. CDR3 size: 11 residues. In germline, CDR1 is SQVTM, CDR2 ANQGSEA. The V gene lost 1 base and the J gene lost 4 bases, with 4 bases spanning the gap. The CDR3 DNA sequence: TGCAGCGTTGAAGGATCCTATGGCTACACCTTC. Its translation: CSVEGSYGYTF.

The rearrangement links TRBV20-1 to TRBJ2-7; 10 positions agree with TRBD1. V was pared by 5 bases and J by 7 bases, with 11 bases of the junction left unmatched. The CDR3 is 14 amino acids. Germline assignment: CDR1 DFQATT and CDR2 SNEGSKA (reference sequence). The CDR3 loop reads CSASWTGGTSEQYV. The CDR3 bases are TGCAGTGCTTCATGGACAGGGGGAACGTCGGAGCAGTACGTC.

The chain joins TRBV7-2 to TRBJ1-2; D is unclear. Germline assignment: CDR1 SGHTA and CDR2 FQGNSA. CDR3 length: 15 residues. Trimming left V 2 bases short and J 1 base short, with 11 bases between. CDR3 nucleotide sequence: TGTGCCAGCAGCTTAAGGCAGGACGGTAACTATGGCTACACCTTC. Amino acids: CASSLRQDGNYGYTF.

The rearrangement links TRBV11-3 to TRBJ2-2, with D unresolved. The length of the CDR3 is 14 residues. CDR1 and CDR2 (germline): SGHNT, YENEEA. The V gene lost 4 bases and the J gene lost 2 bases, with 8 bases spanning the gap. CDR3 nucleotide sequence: TGTGCCAGCAGCTCCAGTATAAACACCGGGGAGCTGTTTTTT. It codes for CASSSSINTGELFF.

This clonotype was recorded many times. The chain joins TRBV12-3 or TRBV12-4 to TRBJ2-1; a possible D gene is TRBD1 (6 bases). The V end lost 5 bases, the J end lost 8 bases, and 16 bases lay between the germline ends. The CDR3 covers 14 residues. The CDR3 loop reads CASSARGVGYEQFF. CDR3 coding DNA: TGTGCCAGCAGTGCCAGGGGAGTGGGATATGAGCAGTTCTTC.

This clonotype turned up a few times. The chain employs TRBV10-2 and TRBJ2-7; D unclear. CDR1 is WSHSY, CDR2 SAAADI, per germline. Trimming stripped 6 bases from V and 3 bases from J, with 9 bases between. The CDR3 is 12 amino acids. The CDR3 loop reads CASRDGDYEQYF. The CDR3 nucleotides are TGCGCCAGCAGGGACGGAGACTACGAGCAGTACTTC.